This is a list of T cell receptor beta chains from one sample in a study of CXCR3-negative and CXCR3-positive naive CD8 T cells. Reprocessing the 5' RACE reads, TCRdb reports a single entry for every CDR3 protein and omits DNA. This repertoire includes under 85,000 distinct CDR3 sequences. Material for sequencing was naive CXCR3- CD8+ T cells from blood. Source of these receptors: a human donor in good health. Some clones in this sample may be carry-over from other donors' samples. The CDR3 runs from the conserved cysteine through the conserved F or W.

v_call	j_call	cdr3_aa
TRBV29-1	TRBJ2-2	CSVDRGTGELFF
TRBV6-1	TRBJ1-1	CASSEKGIITGTGVNTEAFF
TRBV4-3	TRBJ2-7	CASSQGQGTSYEQYF
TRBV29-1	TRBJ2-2	CSVGPAGTGELFF
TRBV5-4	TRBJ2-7	CASSHALTVYEQYF
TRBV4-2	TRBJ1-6	CASSQEVQDSYNSPLHF
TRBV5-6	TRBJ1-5	CASSFSGTQNQPQHF
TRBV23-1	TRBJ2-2	CASSRVGRNTGELFF
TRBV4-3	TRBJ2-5	CASSQGRASGETQYF
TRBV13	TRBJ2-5	CASSLVGGDEETQYF
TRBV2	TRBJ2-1	CASSELSPSSYNEQFF
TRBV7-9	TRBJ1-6	CASSFGSPLHF
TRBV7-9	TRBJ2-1	CASSFGLAGHNEQFF
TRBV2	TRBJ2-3	CASSGDSTDTQYF
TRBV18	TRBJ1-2	CASSPEAGIYGYTF
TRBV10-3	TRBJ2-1	CATRPGSHDEQFF
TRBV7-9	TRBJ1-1	CASSSDRGVTEAFF
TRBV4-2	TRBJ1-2	CASSQGYSYGYTF
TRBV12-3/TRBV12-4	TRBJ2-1	CASRLRSREQFF
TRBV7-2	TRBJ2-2	CASSLLRGRDDTGELFF
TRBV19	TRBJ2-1	CASSTTGVPYNEQFF
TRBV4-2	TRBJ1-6	CASSQDGAVDNSPLHF
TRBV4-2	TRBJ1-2	CASSQERFYGYTF
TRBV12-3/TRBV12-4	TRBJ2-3	CASSRDRRVDTQYF
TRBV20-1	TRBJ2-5	CSVKRERGYQETQYF
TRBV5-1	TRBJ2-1	CASSDTGGNEQFF
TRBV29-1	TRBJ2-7	CSVVGFLAGGQYEQYF
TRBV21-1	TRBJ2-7	CASTSGLAGVNSYEQYF
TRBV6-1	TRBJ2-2	CAVRDRNTGELFF
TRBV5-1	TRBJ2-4	CASRTEGFDKNIQYF
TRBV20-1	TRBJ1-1	CSARGLGIREAFF
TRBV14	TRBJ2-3	CASLLEPTDTQYF
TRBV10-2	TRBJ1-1	CASSDSWVNTEAFF
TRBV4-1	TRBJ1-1	CASSQDPGLGGTEAFF
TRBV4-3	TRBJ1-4	CASSHNLVDTGGKLFF
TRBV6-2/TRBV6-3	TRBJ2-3	CASRGLTGFSDTQYF
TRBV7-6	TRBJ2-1	CASSLGLAGGLEQFF
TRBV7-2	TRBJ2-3	CASSLGASSTDTQYF
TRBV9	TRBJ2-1	CASSATSGRPEQFF
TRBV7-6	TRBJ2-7	CASTEGPGGYEQYF
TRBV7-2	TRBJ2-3	CASSLDGTDTQYF
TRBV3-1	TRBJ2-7	CASSQDYFPLEQYF
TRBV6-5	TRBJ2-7	CASRLGLPYEQYF
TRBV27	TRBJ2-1	CASSLYDNEQFF
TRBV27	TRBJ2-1	CASRDRVYNEQFF
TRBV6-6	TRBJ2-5	CASSGFKTETQYF
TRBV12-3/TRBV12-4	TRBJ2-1	CASSLGSGGAGNEQFF
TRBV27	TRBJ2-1	CASTELGGNEQFF
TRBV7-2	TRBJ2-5	CASSLEVPAGQETQYF
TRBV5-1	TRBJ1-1	CASSLSEGVATEAFF
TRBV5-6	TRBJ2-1	CASSPLGWGHSDEQFF
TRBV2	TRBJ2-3	CASSEDRVTDTQYF
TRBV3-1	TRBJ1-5	CASSQGEAQPQHF
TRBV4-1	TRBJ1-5	CASSQEVGGQPQHF
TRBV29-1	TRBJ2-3	CSVAEGRTDTQYF
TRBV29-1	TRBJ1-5	CSVEIWVSNQPQHF
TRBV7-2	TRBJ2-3	CASSSGTSGSSTDTQYF
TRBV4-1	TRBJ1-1	CASSQPGENEAFF
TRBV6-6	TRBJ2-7	CASSYYFLERTSVYEQYF